One T cell receptor (beta chain) is described in this entry. Germline V lookup: CDR1 ENHRY, CDR2 SYGVKD. The CDR3 extends over 15 amino acids. Trimming took 11 bases from V and 4 from J; bases not matched to a gene: 11. The study made its TCR cDNA through 5'RACE template switching. That step introduced a universal primer site along with UMIs. Via MiXCR, TCRdb re-called the 5' RACE reads, giving one row per CDR3 protein. The sample holds about 580,000 distinct CDR3 sequences, around a sixth seen once. The sample is drawn from a study of T cells after yellow fever vaccination. Material: PBMCs, obtained about 5 days after the first yellow fever vaccination. This TCR was recovered from a man between 18 and 35 years old who received the YFV17D yellow fever vaccine. V is TRBV10-3 and J is TRBJ2-2; 9 nucleotides align to TRBD1. CDR3 loop: CAASGQGVSTGELFF. CDR3 nucleotides: TGTGCCGCGTCGGGACAGGGAGTGAGCACCGGGGAGCTGTTTTTT.